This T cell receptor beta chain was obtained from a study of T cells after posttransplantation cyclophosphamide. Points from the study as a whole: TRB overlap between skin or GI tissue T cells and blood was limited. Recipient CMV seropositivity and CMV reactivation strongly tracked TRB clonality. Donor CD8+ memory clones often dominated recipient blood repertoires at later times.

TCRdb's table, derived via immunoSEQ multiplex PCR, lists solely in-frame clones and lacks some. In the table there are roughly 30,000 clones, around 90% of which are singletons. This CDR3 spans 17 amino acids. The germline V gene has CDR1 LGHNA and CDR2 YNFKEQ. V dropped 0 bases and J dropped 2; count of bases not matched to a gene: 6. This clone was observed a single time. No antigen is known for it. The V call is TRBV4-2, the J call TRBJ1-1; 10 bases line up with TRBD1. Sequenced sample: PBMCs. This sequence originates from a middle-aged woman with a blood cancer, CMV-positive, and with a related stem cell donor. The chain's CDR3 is CASSQETGGAYNTEAFF. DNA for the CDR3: TGTGCCAGCAGCCAAGAGACAGGGGGCGCGTACAACACTGAAGCTTTCTTT.